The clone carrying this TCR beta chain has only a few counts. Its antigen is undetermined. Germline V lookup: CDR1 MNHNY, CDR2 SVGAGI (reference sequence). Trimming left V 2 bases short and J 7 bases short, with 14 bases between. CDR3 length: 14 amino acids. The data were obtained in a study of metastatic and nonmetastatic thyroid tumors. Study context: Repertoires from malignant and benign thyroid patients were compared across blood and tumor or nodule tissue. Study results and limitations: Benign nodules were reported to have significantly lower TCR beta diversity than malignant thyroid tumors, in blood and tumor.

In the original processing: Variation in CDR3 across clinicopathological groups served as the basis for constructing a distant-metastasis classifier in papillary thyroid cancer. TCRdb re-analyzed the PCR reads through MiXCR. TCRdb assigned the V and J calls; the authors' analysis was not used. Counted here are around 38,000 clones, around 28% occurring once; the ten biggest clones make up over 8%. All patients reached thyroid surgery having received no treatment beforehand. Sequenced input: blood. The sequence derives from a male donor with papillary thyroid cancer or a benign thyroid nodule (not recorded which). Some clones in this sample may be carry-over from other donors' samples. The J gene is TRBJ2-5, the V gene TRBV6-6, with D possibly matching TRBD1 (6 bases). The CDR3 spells CASSYDGTPTTQYF. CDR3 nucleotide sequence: TGTGCCAGCAGTTACGATGGGACACCCACGACCCAGTACTTC.